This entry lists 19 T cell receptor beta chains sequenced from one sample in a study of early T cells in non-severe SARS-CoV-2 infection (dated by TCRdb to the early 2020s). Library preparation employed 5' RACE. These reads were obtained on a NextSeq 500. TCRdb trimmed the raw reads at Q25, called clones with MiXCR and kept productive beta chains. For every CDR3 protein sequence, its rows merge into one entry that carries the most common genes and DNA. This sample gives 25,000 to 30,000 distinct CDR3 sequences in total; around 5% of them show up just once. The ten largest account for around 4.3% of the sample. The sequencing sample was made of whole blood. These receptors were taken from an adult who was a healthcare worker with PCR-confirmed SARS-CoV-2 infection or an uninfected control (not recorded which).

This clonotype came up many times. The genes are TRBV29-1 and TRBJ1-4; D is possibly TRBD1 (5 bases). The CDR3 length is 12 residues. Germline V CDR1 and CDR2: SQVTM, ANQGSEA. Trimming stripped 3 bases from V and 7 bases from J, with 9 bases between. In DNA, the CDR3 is TGCAGCGTTGAGGGGCTGGGTGAAAAACTGTTTTTT. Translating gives CSVEGLGEKLFF. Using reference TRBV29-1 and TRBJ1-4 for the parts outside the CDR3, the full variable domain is SAVISQKPSRDICQRGTSLTIQCQVDSQVTMMFWYRQQPGQSLTLIATANQGSEATYESGFVIDKFPISRPNLTFSTLTVSNMSPEDSSIYLCSVEGLGEKLFFGSGTQLSVL.

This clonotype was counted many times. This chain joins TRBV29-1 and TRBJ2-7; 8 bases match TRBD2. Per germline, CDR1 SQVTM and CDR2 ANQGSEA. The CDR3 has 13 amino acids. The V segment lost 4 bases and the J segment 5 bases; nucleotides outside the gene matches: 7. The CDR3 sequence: CSVVKLSGNEQYF. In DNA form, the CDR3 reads TGCAGCGTTGTGAAACTTAGCGGGAACGAGCAGTACTTC.

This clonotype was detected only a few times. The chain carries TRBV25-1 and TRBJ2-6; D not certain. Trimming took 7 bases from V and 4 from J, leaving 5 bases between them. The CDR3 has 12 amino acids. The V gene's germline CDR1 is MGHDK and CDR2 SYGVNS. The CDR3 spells CASKQGANVLTF. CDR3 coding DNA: TGTGCCAGCAAGCAGGGGGCCAACGTCCTGACTTTC.

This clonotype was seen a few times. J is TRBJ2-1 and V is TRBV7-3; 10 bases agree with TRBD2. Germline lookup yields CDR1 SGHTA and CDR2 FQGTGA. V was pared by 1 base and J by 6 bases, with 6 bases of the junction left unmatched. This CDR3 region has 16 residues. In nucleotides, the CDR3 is TGTGCCAGCAGCTTAAGGTCCCTAGCGGGGGTCAATGAGCAGTTCTTC. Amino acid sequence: CASSLRSLAGVNEQFF.

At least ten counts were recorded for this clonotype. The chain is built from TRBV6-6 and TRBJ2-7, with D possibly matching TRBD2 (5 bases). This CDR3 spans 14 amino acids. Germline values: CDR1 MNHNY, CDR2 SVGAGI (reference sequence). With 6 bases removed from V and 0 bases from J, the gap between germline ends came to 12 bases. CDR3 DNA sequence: TGTGCCAGCAGAAAGACTATAGGCTCCTACGAGCAGTACTTC. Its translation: CASRKTIGSYEQYF.

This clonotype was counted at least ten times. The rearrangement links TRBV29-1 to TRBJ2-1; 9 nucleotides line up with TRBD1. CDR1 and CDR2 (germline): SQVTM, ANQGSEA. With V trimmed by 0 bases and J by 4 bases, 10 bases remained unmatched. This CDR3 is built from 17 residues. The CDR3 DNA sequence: TGCAGCGTTGAAGATACACCGGGACAGGGCACATACAATGAGCAGTTCTTC. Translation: CSVEDTPGQGTYNEQFF.

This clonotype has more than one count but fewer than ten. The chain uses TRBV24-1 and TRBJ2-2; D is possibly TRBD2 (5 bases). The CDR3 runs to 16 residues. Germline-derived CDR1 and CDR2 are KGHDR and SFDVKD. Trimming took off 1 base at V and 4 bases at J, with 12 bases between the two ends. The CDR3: CATSDFGRRGTGELFF. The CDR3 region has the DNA TGTGCCACCAGTGATTTTGGTCGACGGGGCACCGGGGAGCTGTTTTTT.

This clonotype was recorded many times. As DNA, the CDR3 is TGTGCCAGCAGTTACGGGGCCCTAGCCAAAAACATTCAGTACTTC. Encoded protein: CASSYGALAKNIQYF. The chain is built from TRBV6-2 or TRBV6-3 and TRBJ2-4; TRBD1 is a possible D gene (5 bases). This CDR3 comprises 15 residues. CDR1 and CDR2 (germline): MNHEY, SVGEGT. V lost 2 bases and J lost 0, with 8 bases in between.

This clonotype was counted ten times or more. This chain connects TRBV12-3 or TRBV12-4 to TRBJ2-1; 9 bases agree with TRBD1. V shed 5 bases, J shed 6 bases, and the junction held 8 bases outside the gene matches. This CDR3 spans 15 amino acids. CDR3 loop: CASSPGQGPLNEQFF. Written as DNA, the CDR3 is TGTGCCAGCAGTCCGGGACAGGGCCCCCTCAATGAGCAGTTCTTC.

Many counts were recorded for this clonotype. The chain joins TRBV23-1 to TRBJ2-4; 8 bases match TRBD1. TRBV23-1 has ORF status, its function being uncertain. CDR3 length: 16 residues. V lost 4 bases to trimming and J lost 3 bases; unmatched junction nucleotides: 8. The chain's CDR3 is CASSLGQGRDKNIQYF. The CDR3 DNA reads TGCGCCAGCAGTCTTGGACAGGGACGGGACAAAAACATTCAGTACTTC.

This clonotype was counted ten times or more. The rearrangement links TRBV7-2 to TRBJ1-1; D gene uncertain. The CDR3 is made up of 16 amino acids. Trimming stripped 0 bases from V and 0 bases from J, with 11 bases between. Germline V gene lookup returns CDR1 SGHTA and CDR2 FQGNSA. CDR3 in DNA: TGTGCCAGCAGCTTAGCGCTTTACCGGATGAACACTGAAGCTTTCTTT. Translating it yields CASSLALYRMNTEAFF.

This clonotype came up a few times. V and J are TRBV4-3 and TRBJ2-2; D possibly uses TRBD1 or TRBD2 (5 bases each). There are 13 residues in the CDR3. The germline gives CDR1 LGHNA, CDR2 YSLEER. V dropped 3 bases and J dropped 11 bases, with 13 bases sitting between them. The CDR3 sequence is CASSQNEGLELFF. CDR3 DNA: TGCGCCAGCAGCCAGAACGAGGGGCTTGAGCTGTTTTTT.

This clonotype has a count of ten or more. The CDR3 protein is CASTSWAGNTIYF. The CDR3 bases are TGTGCCAGCACTTCTTGGGCCGGAAACACCATATATTTT. The rearrangement joins TRBV27 to TRBJ1-3; D not resolved. Germline CDR1 is MNHEY and CDR2 is SMNVEV (reference sequence). Trimming took off 7 bases at V and 4 bases at J, with 11 bases between the two ends. This CDR3 has 13 residues.

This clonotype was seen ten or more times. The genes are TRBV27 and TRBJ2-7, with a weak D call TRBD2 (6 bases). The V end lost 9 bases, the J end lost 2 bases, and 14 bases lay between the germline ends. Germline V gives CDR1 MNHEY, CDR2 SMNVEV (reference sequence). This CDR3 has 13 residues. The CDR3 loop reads CASTGANTYEQYF. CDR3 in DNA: TGTGCCAGTACGGGAGCGAACACCTACGAGCAGTACTTC.

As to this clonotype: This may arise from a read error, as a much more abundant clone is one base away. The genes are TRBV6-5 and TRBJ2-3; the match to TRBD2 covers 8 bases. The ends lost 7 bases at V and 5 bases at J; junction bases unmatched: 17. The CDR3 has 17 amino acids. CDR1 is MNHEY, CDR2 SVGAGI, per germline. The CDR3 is CASMASGWSFLGDTQYF. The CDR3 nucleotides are TGTGCCAGCATGGCTAGCGGGTGGTCCTTTCTCGGAGATACGCAGTATTTT.

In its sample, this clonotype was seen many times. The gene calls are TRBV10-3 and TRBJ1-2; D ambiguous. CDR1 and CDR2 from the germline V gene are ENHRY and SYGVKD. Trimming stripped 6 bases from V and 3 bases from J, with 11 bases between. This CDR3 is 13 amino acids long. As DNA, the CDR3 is TGTGCCATCAGAAGATACAACGACTATGGCTACACCTTC. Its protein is CAIRRYNDYGYTF.

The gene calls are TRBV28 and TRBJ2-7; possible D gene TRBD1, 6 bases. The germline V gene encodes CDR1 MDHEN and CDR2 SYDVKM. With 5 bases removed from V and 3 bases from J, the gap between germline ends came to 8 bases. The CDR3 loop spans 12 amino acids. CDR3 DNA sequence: TGTGCCAGCAGTACGGACAGCTACGAGCAGTACTTC. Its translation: CASSTDSYEQYF.

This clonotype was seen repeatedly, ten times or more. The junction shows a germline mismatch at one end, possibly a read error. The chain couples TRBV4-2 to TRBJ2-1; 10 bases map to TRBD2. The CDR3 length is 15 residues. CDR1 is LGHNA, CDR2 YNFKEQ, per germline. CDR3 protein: CANSQESGRAFEQFF. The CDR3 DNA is TGTGCCAACAGCCAAGAAAGCGGGAGGGCCTTTGAGCAGTTCTTC.

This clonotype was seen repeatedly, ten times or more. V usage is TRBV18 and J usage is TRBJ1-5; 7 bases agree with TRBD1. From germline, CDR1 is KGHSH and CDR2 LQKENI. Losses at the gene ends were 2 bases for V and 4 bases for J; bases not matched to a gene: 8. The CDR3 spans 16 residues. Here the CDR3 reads CASSPSRQGINQPQHF. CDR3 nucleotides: TGTGCCAGCTCACCATCCCGACAGGGAATAAATCAGCCCCAGCATTTT.